This TCR beta chain was recovered during a study of cytomegalovirus exposure and HLA in healthy donors. At the level of the study: Sequencing of some 200 million T cells in an earlier analysis found 100 million to 140 million unique TCR beta sequences. Study outcomes and limitations: Later, TCR association rates were found to vary by HLA locus, highest for DRB1 and lowest for HLA-C. Evidence from a later analysis indicated that most CMV-associated TCR beta chains looked HLA-restricted. As a later analysis showed, several of the most significant clusters appeared to be linked to common viral pathogens.

Comment on this clone: Its cognate antigen is unknown.

PCR involved 60 Vbeta and 13 Jbeta primers. Generated by immunoSEQ multiplex PCR, the TCRdb table keeps only in-frame clones and is missing some. The sample includes 95,000 to 150,000 clones. The CDR3 covers 19 residues. Per the germline V gene, CDR1 is SGHDT and CDR2 is YYEEEE. Trimming took off 2 bases at V and 0 bases at J, with 22 bases between the two ends. The gene calls are TRBV5-6 and TRBJ2-3; D perhaps matches TRBD1 (6 bases). This clonotype was sampled from a man between 25 and 39 years old in good health and CMV-seronegative. The sample was PBMCs. This CDR3 is CASSLERGPGARSTDTQYF. CDR3 DNA sequence: TGTGCCAGCAGCTTAGAAAGGGGCCCAGGGGCGAGGAGCACAGATACGCAGTATTTT.